These 10 T cell receptor beta chains were sequenced from one sample in a study of shared clonotypes between healthy human individuals. Clones were sequenced by immunoSEQ multiplex PCR, and TCRdb holds only the in-frame ones, with some missing. The profile covers about 710,000 clones, with 73% appearing a single time and about 1.8% taken by the ten largest. The sequenced sample was memory CD4+ T cells sorted from blood. Subset specified: CD45RA-negative fraction. The receptors originated from a woman in her twenties or thirties in good health.

This clone was observed a single time. This rearrangement joins TRBV27 to TRBJ2-7, with TRBD1 identical over 12 bases. Germline V lookup: CDR1 MNHEY, CDR2 SMNVEV (reference sequence). The CDR3 has 15 residues. With 4 bases clipped from V and 3 bases from J, the junction kept 4 bases outside the gene matches. The CDR3 region is CASSSGTGGSYEQYF. For the CDR3, the DNA is TGTGCCAGCAGTTCCGGGACAGGGGGCAGCTACGAGCAGTACTTC.

The CDR3 nucleotides are TGTGCCAGCAGACAACAGGGGGCGATGAAGGGCGAGCAGTTCTTC. This translates into CASRQQGAMKGEQFF. V usage is TRBV2 and J usage is TRBJ2-1; 9 nucleotides agree with TRBD1. V trimming: 6 bases; J trimming: 10 bases; junction bases outside the gene matches: 13. CDR1 is SNHLY and CDR2 is FYNNEI in the germline V gene. The CDR3 consists of 15 residues.

This sequence joins TRBV19 and TRBJ2-3, with a weak D call TRBD1 (6 bases). Germline-derived CDR1 and CDR2 are LNHDA and SQIVND (reference sequence). The CDR3 is made up of 15 amino acids. V lost 5 bases and J lost 4, with 16 bases in between. The CDR3 bases are TGTGCCAGTAGTGCGGACAGACTTGGCCCAGATACGCAGTATTTT. Residues: CASSADRLGPDTQYF.

This clone was seen more than once but under ten times. This sequence joins TRBV10-3 and TRBJ2-5, with 11 bases lining up with TRBD2. The CDR3 loop spans 15 amino acids. J lost 4 bases, V lost 0 bases, and 1 base had no gene match. The germline V gene has CDR1 ENHRY and CDR2 SYGVKD. CDR3 coding DNA: TGTGCCATCAGTGAGTCTAGCGGGAGGGCAGAGACCCAGTACTTC. The encoded protein is CAISESSGRAETQYF.

V usage is TRBV1 and J usage is TRBJ2-1; the table's D call TRBD2 went unverified against the DNA. TRBV1 is annotated as a pseudogene. This CDR3 has 14 amino acids. CDR3 residues: CTSSQESIYNEQFF. CDR3 DNA sequence: TGCACCAGCAGCCAAGAATCTATCTACAATGAGCAGTTCTTC.

On this clone itself: This may arise from a read error, as a much more abundant clone is one base away. The sample holds other DNA sequences that translate to the same CDR3. The chain is built from TRBV5-1 and TRBJ2-2; 11 bases map to TRBD1. CDR1 SGHRS and CDR2 YFSETQ come from the germline V gene. This CDR3 is built from 15 residues. V lost 2 bases, J lost 4 bases, and 1 base stayed unmatched. CDR3: CASSFGTGGTGELFF. Here the CDR3 DNA reads TGCGCCAGCAGCTTCGGGACAGGGGGCACCGGGGAGCTGTTTTTT.

V gene TRBV19 combines with J gene TRBJ1-5; D remains unclear. The CDR3 spans 12 residues. V was cut by 6 bases and J by 7 bases, with 10 bases left in between. Germline V gene sequence: CDR1 LNHDA, CDR2 SQIVND (reference sequence). The CDR3 here is CASSPLGQPQHF. The DNA of the CDR3 is TGTGCCAGTAGCCCCCTCGGGCAGCCCCAGCATTTT.

J is TRBJ2-7 and V is TRBV11-2; 8 positions agree with TRBD2. Germline V gene data show CDR1 as SGHAT and CDR2 as FQNNGV. CDR3 length: 15 residues. V lost 4 bases, J lost 2 bases, and 7 bases stayed unmatched. CDR3 nucleotide sequence: TGTGCCAGCAGCTCATCAGCGGGAGCCGCCTACGAGCAGTACTTC. Its translation: CASSSSAGAAYEQYF.

This clone was seen just once. V is TRBV5-1 and J is TRBJ2-7, with 11 bases matching TRBD2. CDR3 length: 14 residues. CDR1 and CDR2 from the germline V gene are SGHRS and YFSETQ. The V gene end was trimmed by 6 bases and the J gene end by 6 bases; junction bases not matched to a gene: 8. In nucleotides, the CDR3 is TGCGCCAGCACCGGAACTAGCGGGAGTGGCGAGCAGTACTTC. It yields the protein CASTGTSGSGEQYF.

This chain uses TRBV10-1 with TRBJ2-7; D remains unclear. V dropped 5 bases and J dropped 0 bases, with 8 bases sitting between them. Looked up from germline, CDR1 is WNHNN and CDR2 is SYGVQD (reference sequence). The CDR3 extends over 13 amino acids. DNA for the CDR3: TGCGCCAGCAGTCTGGTCGGCTCCTACGAGCAGTACTTC. Translated, it gives CASSLVGSYEQYF.